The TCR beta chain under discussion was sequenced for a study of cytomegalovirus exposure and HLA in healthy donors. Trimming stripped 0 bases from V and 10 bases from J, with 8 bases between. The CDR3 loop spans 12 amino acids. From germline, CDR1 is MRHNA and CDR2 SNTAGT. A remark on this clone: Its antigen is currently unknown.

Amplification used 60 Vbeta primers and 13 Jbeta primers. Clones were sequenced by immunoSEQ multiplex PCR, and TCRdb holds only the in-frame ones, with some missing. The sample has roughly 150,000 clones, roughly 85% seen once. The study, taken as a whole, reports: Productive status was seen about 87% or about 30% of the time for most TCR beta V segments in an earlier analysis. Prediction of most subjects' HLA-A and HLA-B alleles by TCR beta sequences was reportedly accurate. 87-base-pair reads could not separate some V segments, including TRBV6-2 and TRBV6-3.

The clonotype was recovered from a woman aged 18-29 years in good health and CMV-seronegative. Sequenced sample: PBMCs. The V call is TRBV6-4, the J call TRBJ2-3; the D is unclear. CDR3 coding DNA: TGTGCCAGCAGTGACTCCCAGGATGCGCAGTATTTT. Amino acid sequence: CASSDSQDAQYF.